This TCR beta chain was sequenced in a study of metastatic and nonmetastatic thyroid tumors. Study-wide results and limits: Compared with benign nodules, malignant thyroid tumors were reported to have significantly higher TCR beta diversity in both blood and tumor.

This clone was counted many times. Its target is not known. TCRdb recomputed clones from the PCR reads via MiXCR. The sample contains 13,000 to 15,000 clones, approximately 12% of which appear only once. Before thyroid surgery, none of the patients had received any treatment. The specimen was blood. The sequence was obtained from a female donor with papillary thyroid cancer or a benign thyroid nodule (not recorded which). Some clones in this sample may be carry-over from other donors' samples.

The CDR3 here is CASSKSGGGLLTQYF. The CDR3 DNA follows: TGTGCCAGTAGTAAATCAGGGGGCGGCCTATTAACGCAGTATTTT. The chain couples TRBV19 to TRBJ2-3, with 8 bases lining up with TRBD1. The CDR3 totals 15 residues. From germline, CDR1 is LNHDA and CDR2 SQIVND (reference sequence). J was trimmed by 9 bases and V by 4 bases; bases with no gene match: 12.